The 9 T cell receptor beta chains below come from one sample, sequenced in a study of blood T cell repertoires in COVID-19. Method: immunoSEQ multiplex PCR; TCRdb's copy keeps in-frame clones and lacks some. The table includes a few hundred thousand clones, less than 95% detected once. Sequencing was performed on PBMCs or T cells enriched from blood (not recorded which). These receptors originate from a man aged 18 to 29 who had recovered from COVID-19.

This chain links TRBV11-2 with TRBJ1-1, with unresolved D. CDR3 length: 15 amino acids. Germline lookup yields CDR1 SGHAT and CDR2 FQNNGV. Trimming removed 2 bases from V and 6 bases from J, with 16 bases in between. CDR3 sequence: CASSLPVRGSAEAFF. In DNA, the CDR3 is TGTGCCAGCAGCTTACCCGTACGAGGGTCCGCTGAAGCTTTCTTT.

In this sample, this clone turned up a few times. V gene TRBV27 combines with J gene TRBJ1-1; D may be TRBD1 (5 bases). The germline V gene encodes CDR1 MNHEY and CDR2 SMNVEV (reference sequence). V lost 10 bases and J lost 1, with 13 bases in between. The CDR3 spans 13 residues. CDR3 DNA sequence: TGTGCCACGCGGGGGAGCCCGAACACTGAAGCTTTCTTT. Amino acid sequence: CATRGSPNTEAFF.

The DNA of the CDR3 is TGTGCCACCAGTGATCCCACAGGATCCTACGAGCAGTACTTC. It specifies CATSDPTGSYEQYF. The rearrangement uses TRBV24-1 and TRBJ2-7; the D gene is possibly TRBD1 (5 bases). The V gene lost 3 bases and the J gene lost 1 base, with 9 bases spanning the gap. There are 14 residues in the CDR3. CDR1 and CDR2 (germline): KGHDR, SFDVKD.

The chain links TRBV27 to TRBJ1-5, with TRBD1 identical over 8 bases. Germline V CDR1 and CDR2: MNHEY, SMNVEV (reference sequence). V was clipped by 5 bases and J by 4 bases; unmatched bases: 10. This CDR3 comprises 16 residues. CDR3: CASSHSGTGGNQPQHF. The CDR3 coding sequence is TGTGCCAGCAGTCACTCTGGGACAGGCGGGAATCAGCCCCAGCATTTT.

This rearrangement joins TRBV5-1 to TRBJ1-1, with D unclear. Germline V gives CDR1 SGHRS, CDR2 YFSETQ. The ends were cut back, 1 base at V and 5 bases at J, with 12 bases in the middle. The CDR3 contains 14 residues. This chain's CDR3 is CASSLNTGGTEAFF. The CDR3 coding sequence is TGCGCCAGCAGCTTGAACACGGGAGGGACTGAAGCTTTCTTT.

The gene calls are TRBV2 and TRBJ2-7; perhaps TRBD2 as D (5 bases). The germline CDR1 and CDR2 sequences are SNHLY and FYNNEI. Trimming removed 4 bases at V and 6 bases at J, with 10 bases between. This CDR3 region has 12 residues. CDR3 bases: TGTGCCAGCAGTGGTGACCGGGGCGAGCAGTACTTC. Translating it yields CASSGDRGEQYF. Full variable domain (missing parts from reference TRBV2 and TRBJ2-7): EPEVTQTPSHQVTQMGQEVILRCVPISNHLYFYWYRQILGQKVEFLVSFYNNEISEKSEIFDDQFSVERPDGSNFTLKIRSTKLEDSAMYFCASSGDRGEQYFGPGTRLTVT.

The CDR3 nucleotides are TGCGCCAGCAGCACTCGGGACGGCGGGGCCTACGAGCAGTACTTC. Translating it yields CASSTRDGGAYEQYF. V gene TRBV4-1 combines with J gene TRBJ2-7; the D gene is possibly TRBD2 (6 bases). The CDR3 has 15 residues. V lost 5 bases and J lost 2, with 16 bases in between. Germline-derived CDR1 and CDR2 are MGHRA and YSYEKL.

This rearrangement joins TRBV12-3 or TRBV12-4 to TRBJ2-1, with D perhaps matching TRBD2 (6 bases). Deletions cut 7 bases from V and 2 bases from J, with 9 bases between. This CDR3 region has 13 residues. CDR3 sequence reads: CASKLAPYNEQFF. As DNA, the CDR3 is TGTGCCAGCAAGCTAGCGCCCTACAATGAGCAGTTCTTC.

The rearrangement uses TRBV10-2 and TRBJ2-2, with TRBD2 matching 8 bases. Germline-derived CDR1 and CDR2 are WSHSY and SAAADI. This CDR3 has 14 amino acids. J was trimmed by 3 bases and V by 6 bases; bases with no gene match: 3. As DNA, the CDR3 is TGCGCCAGCAGCCAAGCGGGAGACACCGGGGAGCTGTTTTTT. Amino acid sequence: CASSQAGDTGELFF.